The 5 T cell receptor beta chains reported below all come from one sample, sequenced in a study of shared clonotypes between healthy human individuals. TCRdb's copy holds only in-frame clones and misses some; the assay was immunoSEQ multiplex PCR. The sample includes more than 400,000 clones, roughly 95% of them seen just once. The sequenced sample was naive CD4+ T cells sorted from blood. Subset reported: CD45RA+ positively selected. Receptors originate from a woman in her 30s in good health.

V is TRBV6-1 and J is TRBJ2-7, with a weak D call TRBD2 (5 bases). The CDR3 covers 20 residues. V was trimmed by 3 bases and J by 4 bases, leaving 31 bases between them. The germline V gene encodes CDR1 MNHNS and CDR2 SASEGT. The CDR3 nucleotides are TGTGCCAGCAGTGAGGTCCCCGGGGTAGCAAGGCTCATACAATCTTACGAGCAGTACTTC. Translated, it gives CASSEVPGVARLIQSYEQYF.

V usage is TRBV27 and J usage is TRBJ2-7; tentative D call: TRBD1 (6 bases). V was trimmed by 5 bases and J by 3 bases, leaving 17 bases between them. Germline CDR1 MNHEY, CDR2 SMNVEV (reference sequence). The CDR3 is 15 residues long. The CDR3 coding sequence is TGTGCCAGCAGTAAAACAGGACAGTCCTTCTACGAGCAGTACTTC. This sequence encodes CASSKTGQSFYEQYF.

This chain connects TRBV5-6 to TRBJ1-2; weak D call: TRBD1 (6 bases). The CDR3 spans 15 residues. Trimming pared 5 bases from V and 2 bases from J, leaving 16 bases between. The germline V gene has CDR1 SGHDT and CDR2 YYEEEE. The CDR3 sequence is CASSRSGHQNYGYTF. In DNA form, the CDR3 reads TGTGCCAGCAGTAGATCGGGACACCAGAACTATGGCTACACCTTC.

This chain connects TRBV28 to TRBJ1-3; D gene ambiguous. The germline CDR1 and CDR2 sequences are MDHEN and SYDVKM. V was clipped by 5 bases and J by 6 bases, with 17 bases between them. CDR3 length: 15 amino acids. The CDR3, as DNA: TGTGCCAGCAGTCCTGACCGGGCCCCATTAAACACCATATATTTT. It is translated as CASSPDRAPLNTIYF.

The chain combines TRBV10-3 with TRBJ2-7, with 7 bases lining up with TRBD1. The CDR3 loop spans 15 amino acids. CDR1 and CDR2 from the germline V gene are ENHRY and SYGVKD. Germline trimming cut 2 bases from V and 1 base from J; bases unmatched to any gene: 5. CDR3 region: CAISEPLTGSYEQYF. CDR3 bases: TGTGCCATCAGTGAGCCTTTGACAGGGTCCTACGAGCAGTACTTC.